Shown below are 14 T cell receptor beta chains from a single sample sequenced in a study of blood T cell repertoires in COVID-19. Measured with immunoSEQ multiplex PCR; TCRdb has only the in-frame clones, and not every one. Counted here are nearly 100,000 clones, less than 85% occurring once; the ten biggest clones make up 17%. The sequencing input was peripheral blood. The receptors stem from a woman aged 55-69 years with acute or convalescent COVID-19.

CDR3 amino acids: CASSYGGQGARTEAFF. In DNA, the CDR3 is TGTGCCAGCAGTTACGGGGGACAGGGGGCGAGGACTGAAGCTTTCTTT. J is TRBJ1-1 and V is TRBV6-2 or TRBV6-3; 12 nucleotides line up with TRBD1. Germline values: CDR1 MNHEY, CDR2 SVGEGT. This CDR3 comprises 16 residues. With V trimmed by 2 bases and J by 5 bases, 6 bases remained unmatched.

This clone was found once. The rearrangement links TRBV29-1 to TRBJ1-1, with unresolved D. This CDR3 has 14 residues. Germline V gene sequence: CDR1 SQVTM, CDR2 ANQGSEA. Trimming stripped 5 bases from V and 1 base from J, with 14 bases between. CDR3 bases: TGCAGCGTTCATCCCGGGAAGGCGAACACTGAAGCTTTCTTT. Its translation is CSVHPGKANTEAFF. The full variable domain, with the rest looked up from reference TRBV29-1 and TRBJ1-1, is SAVISQKPSRDICQRGTSLTIQCQVDSQVTMMFWYRQQPGQSLTLIATANQGSEATYESGFVIDKFPISRPNLTFSTLTVSNMSPEDSSIYLCSVHPGKANTEAFFGQGTRLTVV.

The V call is TRBV3-1 (or the pseudogene TRBV3-2), the J call TRBJ2-3; weak D call: TRBD1 (5 bases). In germline, CDR1 is LGHDT, CDR2 YNNKEL (reference sequence). The CDR3 spans 14 residues. V was cut by 2 bases and J by 5 bases, with 11 bases left in between. The chain's CDR3 is CASSQTGRGDTQYF. CDR3 nucleotides: TGTGCCAGCAGCCAAACCGGTAGGGGAGATACGCAGTATTTT.

The chain has TRBV7-8 and TRBJ2-5, with 8 bases aligning to TRBD2. The CDR3 length is 14 residues. The V gene's germline CDR1 is SGHVS and CDR2 FQNEAQ. V dropped 6 bases and J dropped 5; count of bases not matched to a gene: 8. In DNA, the CDR3 is TGTGCCAGCAGTTACGGACTAGCAACCGAGACCCAGTACTTC. It specifies CASSYGLATETQYF.

This sequence joins TRBV27 and TRBJ2-7, with D perhaps matching TRBD1 (5 bases). The CDR3 loop spans 15 amino acids. Trimming removed 6 bases from V and 1 base from J, with 16 bases in between. The germline V gene has CDR1 MNHEY and CDR2 SMNVEV (reference sequence). The chain's CDR3 is CASRGRVGLSYEQYF. The CDR3 coding sequence is TGTGCCAGCAGGGGCAGGGTTGGGTTGTCCTACGAGCAGTACTTC.

The CDR3 protein is CASSLTGTSTTETQYF. For the CDR3, the DNA is TGCGCCAGCAGCTTGACCGGGACTAGCACTACGGAGACCCAGTACTTC. The chain joins TRBV5-1 to TRBJ2-5; TRBD2 matches 9 bases. The CDR3 contains 16 residues. Germline V gene lookup returns CDR1 SGHRS and CDR2 YFSETQ. Unmatched junction bases numbered 9, after V lost 1 base and J lost 5 bases.

The chain is built from TRBV18 and TRBJ2-6; D unresolved. The germline V and J ends were trimmed by 2 bases and 0 bases, with 11 bases remaining between them. Germline CDR1 KGHSH, CDR2 LQKENI. This CDR3 has 17 amino acids. Here the CDR3 reads CASSPAVLNSGANVLTF. The CDR3 DNA follows: TGTGCCAGCTCACCAGCGGTACTAAACTCTGGGGCCAACGTCCTGACTTTC.

The J gene is TRBJ1-2, the V gene TRBV4-1; TRBD1 might be the D (6 bases). This CDR3 has 14 residues. Germline CDR1 reads MGHRA; CDR2 reads YSYEKL. Trimming pared 0 bases from V and 7 bases from J, leaving 12 bases between. The CDR3 protein is CASSQDPRTAGYTF. The CDR3 bases are TGCGCCAGCAGCCAAGACCCTCGGACAGCTGGCTACACCTTC.

As to this clone: The sample holds other DNA sequences that translate to the same CDR3. As DNA, the CDR3 is TGTGCCTGGAGTGTACGGGAGAACACTGAAGCTTTCTTT. The encoded protein is CAWSVRENTEAFF. The rearrangement links TRBV30 to TRBJ1-1; no definite D call. V was shortened by 0 bases and J by 1 base, with 6 bases between the two germline ends. The CDR3 runs 13 residues. The germline V gene encodes CDR1 GTSNPN and CDR2 SVGIG (reference sequence). Looking up the rest from reference TRBV30 and TRBJ1-1 gives the full variable domain: SQTIHQWPATLVQPVGSPLSLECTVEGTSNPNLYWYRQAAGRGLQLLFYSVGIGQISSEVPQNLSASRPQDRQFILSSKKLLLSDSGFYLCAWSVRENTEAFFGQGTRLTVV.

The chain links TRBV6-2 or TRBV6-3 to TRBJ1-5; D remains ambiguous. This CDR3 is built from 15 residues. Trimming removed 2 bases from V and 2 bases from J, with 10 bases in between. Germline CDR1 reads MNHEY; CDR2 reads SVGEGT. CDR3 nucleotide sequence: TGTGCCAGCAGTTACGCGTCCGCGGGCAATCAGCCCCAGCATTTT. Protein: CASSYASAGNQPQHF.

The V call is TRBV4-2, the J call TRBJ2-5, with unresolved D. The germline V gene has CDR1 LGHNA and CDR2 YNFKEQ. Trimming left V 1 base short and J 5 bases short, with 11 bases between. The CDR3 spans 14 residues. CDR3 amino acids: CASSQGTGLETQYF. For the CDR3, the DNA is TGTGCCAGCAGCCAAGGAACGGGTTTGGAGACCCAGTACTTC.

The rearrangement links TRBV2 to TRBJ1-3; tentative D call: TRBD1 (5 bases). CDR3 length: 14 residues. The germline CDR1 and CDR2 sequences are SNHLY and FYNNEI. V was trimmed by 6 bases and J by 2 bases, leaving 11 bases between them. The CDR3 is CASRNQGTGNTIYF. The DNA for the CDR3 is TGTGCCAGCAGAAATCAGGGAACTGGAAACACCATATATTTT.

V and J are TRBV21-1 and TRBJ1-5; the DNA was not used to check the table's D call, TRBD1. TRBV21-1 is a known pseudogene. The CDR3 is made up of 20 amino acids. The CDR3 coding sequence is TGTGCCAGCAGCAAAGCGGGTGCCGGGACAGTCCTTTATAGCAATCAGCCCCAGCATTTT. This codes for CASSKAGAGTVLYSNQPQHF.

V and J are TRBV7-2 and TRBJ2-3; D uncertain. Trimming left V 3 bases short and J 6 bases short, with 10 bases between. This CDR3 spans 13 amino acids. CDR1 is SGHTA, CDR2 FQGNSA, per germline. The CDR3 region has the DNA TGTGCCAGCAGCTTTACGCGGAAGGATACGCAGTATTTT. Translated: CASSFTRKDTQYF.